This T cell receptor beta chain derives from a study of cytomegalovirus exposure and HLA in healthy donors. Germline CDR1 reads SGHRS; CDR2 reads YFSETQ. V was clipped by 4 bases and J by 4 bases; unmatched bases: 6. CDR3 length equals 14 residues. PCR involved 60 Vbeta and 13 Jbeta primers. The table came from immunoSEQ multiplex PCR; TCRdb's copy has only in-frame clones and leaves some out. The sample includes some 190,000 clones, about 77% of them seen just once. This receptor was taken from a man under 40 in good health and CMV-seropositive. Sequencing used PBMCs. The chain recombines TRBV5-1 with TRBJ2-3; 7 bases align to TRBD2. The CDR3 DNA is TGCGCCAGCAGCCCAGGACTAGTCGCAGATACGCAGTATTTT. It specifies CASSPGLVADTQYF.